This T cell receptor (beta chain) was found in a study of blood T cell repertoires in COVID-19. At the level of the study: The study drew acute and convalescent COVID-19 samples from the United States, Italy and Spain. T cells, B-cell-depleted T cells, or PBMCs provided the cDNA or gDNA that served as material.

The V end lost 6 bases, the J end lost 4 bases, and 10 bases lay between the germline ends. Germline loops: CDR1 SGHNT, CDR2 YENEEA. The CDR3 is 13 residues long. In the original processing: Nucleated cell number was recorded as an estimate derived from reference gene primer amplification. Repertoires were generated with immunoSEQ multiplex PCR, while TCRdb's copy carries only in-frame clones and drops some. For V, J and clone size, that table is used; D and trimming come from the DNA. Among about 56,000 clones listed, nearly 90% were seen once. Those enrolled in Seattle joined during active infection and were followed longitudinally afterward.

The receptor comes from a woman in her fifties or sixties with COVID-19, enrolled during active disease. What was sequenced was peripheral blood. The genes are TRBV11-3 and TRBJ1-3, with no clear D. CDR3 amino acids: CASSSSPGNTIYF. In nucleotides, the CDR3 is TGTGCCAGCAGTTCGTCTCCCGGAAACACCATATATTTT.